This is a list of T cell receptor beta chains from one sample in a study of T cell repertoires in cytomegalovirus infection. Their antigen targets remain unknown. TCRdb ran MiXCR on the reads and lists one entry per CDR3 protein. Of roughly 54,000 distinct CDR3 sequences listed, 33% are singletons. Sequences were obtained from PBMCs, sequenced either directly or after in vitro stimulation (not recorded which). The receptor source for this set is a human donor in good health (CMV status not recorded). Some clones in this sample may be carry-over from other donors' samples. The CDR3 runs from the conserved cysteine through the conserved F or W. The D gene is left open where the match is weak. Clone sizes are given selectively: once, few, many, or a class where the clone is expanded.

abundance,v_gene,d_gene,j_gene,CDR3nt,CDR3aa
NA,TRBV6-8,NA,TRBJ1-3,TGTGCCAGCAGAACATCTGGAAACACCATATATTTT,CASRTSGNTIYF
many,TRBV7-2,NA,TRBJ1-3,TGTGCCAGCAGCTTATCTCCAGGGAGTACAAACACCATATATTTT,CASSLSPGSTNTIYF
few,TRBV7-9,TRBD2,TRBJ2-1,TGTGCCAGCAGCTCTACTAGCGGGGACTACAATGAGCAGTTCTTC,CASSSTSGDYNEQFF
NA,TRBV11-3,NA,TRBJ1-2,TGTGCCAGCAGCTTAGTACGGATCTATGGCTACACCTTC,CASSLVRIYGYTF
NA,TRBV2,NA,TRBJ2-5,TGTGCCAGCAGCCAAGGGGTCGGAACCCAGTACTTC,CASSQGVGTQYF
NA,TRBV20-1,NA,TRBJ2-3,TGCAGTGCTCCCATGGGGCCTAGCACAGATACGCAGTATTTT,CSAPMGPSTDTQYF
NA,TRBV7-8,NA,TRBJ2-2,TGTGCCAGCAGCTTAGGTTATCGCGGGGAGCCGTTTTTT,CASSLGYRGEPFF
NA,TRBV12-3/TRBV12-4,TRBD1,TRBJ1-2,TGTGCCAGCAGTTCGGGACAGGCCTATGGCTACACCTTC,CASSSGQAYGYTF
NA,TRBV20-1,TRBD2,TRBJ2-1,TGCAGTGCTAGAGAGGGCCTAGCGGGATTCAATGAGCAGTTCTTC,CSAREGLAGFNEQFF
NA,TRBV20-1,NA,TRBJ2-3,TGCAGTGCTAGCTCCCCCCTGGCCAACACAGATACGCAGTATTTT,CSASSPLANTDTQYF
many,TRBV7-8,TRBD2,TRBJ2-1,TGTGCCAGCAGCGTGGCCCTAGCGGGGAGCTCCTACAATGAGCAGTTCTTC,CASSVALAGSSYNEQFF
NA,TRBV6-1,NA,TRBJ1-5,TGTGCCACCCCGTCCCAGCATTTT,CATPSQHF
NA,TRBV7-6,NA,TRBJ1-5,TGTGCCAGGAGCTTGGGTCAGGGTGGGCCCCAGCATTTT,CARSLGQGGPQHF
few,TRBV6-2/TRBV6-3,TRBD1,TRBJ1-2,TGTGCCAGCAGAGCCCCCGACAGGGGCCATGGCTACACCTTC,CASRAPDRGHGYTF
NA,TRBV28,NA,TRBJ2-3,TGTGCCAGCAGTTTACCCCCGGGGCCTAGGACGCAGTATTTT,CASSLPPGPRTQYF
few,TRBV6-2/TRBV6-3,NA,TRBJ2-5,TGTGCCAGCAGTATGGTGCGGGAGACCCAGTACTTC,CASSMVRETQYF
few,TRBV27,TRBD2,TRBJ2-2,TGTGCCAGCAGTTTAGGCCTAGCGGGAAACACCGGGGAGCTGTTTTTT,CASSLGLAGNTGELFF
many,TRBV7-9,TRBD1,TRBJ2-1,TGTGCCAGCAGCTCGGCACAGGGGGCTCCCTCCAATGAGCAGTTCTTC,CASSSAQGAPSNEQFF
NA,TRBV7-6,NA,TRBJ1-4,TGTGCCAGCAGCTCCACAGGCAGAGAAAAACTGTTTTTT,CASSSTGREKLFF
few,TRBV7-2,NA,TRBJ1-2,TGTGCCAGCAGCTCCGGGACGGGTAACTATGGCTACACCTTC,CASSSGTGNYGYTF
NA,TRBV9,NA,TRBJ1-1,TGTGCCAGCAGCGCCAACAGGGATTCGGCTTTCTTT,CASSANRDSAFF
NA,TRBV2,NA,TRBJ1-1,TGTGCCAGCAGTGGGGTGGGGATGGCGAACACTGAAGCTTTCTTT,CASSGVGMANTEAFF
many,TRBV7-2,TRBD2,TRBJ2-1,TGTGCCAGCAGCTTTGGTAGCGGGAATTCCTACAATGAGCAGTTCTTC,CASSFGSGNSYNEQFF
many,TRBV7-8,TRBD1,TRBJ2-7,TGTGCCAGCAGCTTAGCCCGACAGGGAATCTACGAGCAGTACTTC,CASSLARQGIYEQYF
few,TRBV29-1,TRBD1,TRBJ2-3,TGCAGCGTTCGACAGGGCGCAGATACGCAGTATTTT,CSVRQGADTQYF
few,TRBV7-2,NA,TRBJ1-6,TGTGCCAGCAGTACTGGGACGGTGGATTCACCCCTCCACTTT,CASSTGTVDSPLHF
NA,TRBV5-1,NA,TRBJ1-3,TGCGCCAGCAGCTTGGCTGGGTATGGAAACACCATATATTTT,CASSLAGYGNTIYF
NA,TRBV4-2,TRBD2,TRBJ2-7,TGTGCCAGCAGCCTGGGGACTAGCGGGGACAATCCCTACGAGCAGTACTTC,CASSLGTSGDNPYEQYF
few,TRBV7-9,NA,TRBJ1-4,TGTGCCAGCAGCTTACGAGGGGCCTACGAAAAACTGTTTTTT,CASSLRGAYEKLFF
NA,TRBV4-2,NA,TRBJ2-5,TGTGCCAGCAGCTTAGTAGGGGGGGCACAAGAGACCCAGTACTTC,CASSLVGGAQETQYF
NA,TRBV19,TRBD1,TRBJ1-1,TGTGCCAGTAGGTATGGCAGGGGGCGCGACACTGAAGCTTTCTTT,CASRYGRGRDTEAFF
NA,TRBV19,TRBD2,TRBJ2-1,TGTGCCAGTAGTGCGGGGCGGGGGTATGAGCAGTTCTTC,CASSAGRGYEQFF
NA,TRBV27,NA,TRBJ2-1,TGTGCCAGCAGTTCAGCCCCGAGCTCCTACAATGAGCAGTTCTTC,CASSSAPSSYNEQFF